These 29 T cell receptor beta chains originate from one sample sequenced in a study of blood T cell repertoires in COVID-19. The assay was immunoSEQ multiplex PCR, and TCRdb's table has in-frame clones only and misses some. The table lists 300,000 to 400,000 clones, around 88% of them singletons. Sample: peripheral blood. Source of these receptors: a man aged 25 to 40 with active or convalescent COVID-19.

The chain's CDR3 is CASSQEGAFPEAFF. The CDR3 nucleotides read TGCGCCAGCAGCCAAGAGGGGGCATTTCCTGAAGCTTTCTTT. This chain uses TRBV4-1 with TRBJ1-1; the D gene is possibly TRBD1 (6 bases). Trimming took 0 bases from V and 6 from J, leaving 11 bases between them. The CDR3 sequence is 14 residues long. Germline values: CDR1 MGHRA, CDR2 YSYEKL.

As for this clone: One junction end disagrees with the germline gene, perhaps due to a read error. The rearrangement links TRBV4-3 to TRBJ1-2; 12 nucleotides agree with TRBD1. CDR3 length: 15 residues. Germline V lookup: CDR1 LGHNA, CDR2 YSLEER. The CDR3 DNA sequence: TGCGCCAGCAACCAAAGGGACAGGGGGCATGGGGGCTACACCTTC. Protein sequence: CASNQRDRGHGGYTF.

This chain uses TRBV6-2 or TRBV6-3 with TRBJ2-7; TRBD2 matches at 11 bases. With 6 bases clipped from V and 6 bases from J, the junction kept 10 bases outside the gene matches. The CDR3 has 15 amino acids. Looked up from germline, CDR1 is MNHEY and CDR2 is SVGEGT. In nucleotides, the CDR3 is TGTGCCAGCAGCCCCCCGCTAGCGGGAGGACCCGAGCAGTACTTC. Protein: CASSPPLAGGPEQYF.

The V and J genes are TRBV9 and TRBJ2-3; D possibly corresponds to TRBD2 (6 bases). Trimming removed 4 bases from V and 0 bases from J, with 24 bases in between. Per the germline V gene, CDR1 is SGDLS and CDR2 is YYNGEE. The CDR3 sequence is 19 residues long. The CDR3 region is CASSPSAVAERTSTDTQYF. The CDR3 DNA reads TGTGCCAGCAGCCCCTCGGCGGTAGCGGAGAGGACTAGCACAGATACGCAGTATTTT.

J is TRBJ2-7 and V is TRBV2; a possible D gene is TRBD1 (6 bases). The length of the CDR3 is 13 residues. V was cut by 7 bases and J by 4 bases, with 14 bases left in between. CDR1 and CDR2 (germline): SNHLY, FYNNEI. CDR3 loop: CASTYTGLYEQYF. The CDR3 coding sequence is TGTGCCAGCACCTATACAGGGTTATACGAGCAGTACTTC.

This rearrangement joins TRBV11-2 to TRBJ1-2; TRBD1 is a possible D gene (6 bases). The CDR3 is made up of 12 amino acids. The V end lost 3 bases, the J end lost 7 bases, and 9 bases lay between the germline ends. The germline V gene has CDR1 SGHAT and CDR2 FQNNGV. The DNA for the CDR3 is TGTGCCAGCAGCTTCCACAGGGCTGGCTACACCTTC. Protein sequence: CASSFHRAGYTF. Full variable domain (outside the CDR3, taken from reference TRBV11-2 and TRBJ1-2): EAGVAQSPRYKIIEKRQSVAFWCNPISGHATLYWYQQILGQGPKLLIQFQNNGVVDDSQLPKDRFSAERLKGVDSTLKIQPAKLEDSAVYLCASSFHRAGYTFGSGTRLTVV.

The rearrangement joins TRBV19 to TRBJ1-5; D unclear. The CDR3 has 16 amino acids. Germline CDR1 is LNHDA and CDR2 is SQIVND (reference sequence). V lost 6 bases, J lost 0 bases, and 15 bases lay in between. As DNA, the CDR3 is TGTGCCAGTAGACCAGGAGGCCAGAATAGCAATCAGCCCCAGCATTTT. Its protein is CASRPGGQNSNQPQHF.

The gene calls are TRBV6-5 and TRBJ2-7, with D possibly TRBD1 on 6 matching bases. This CDR3 is 15 amino acids long. Germline CDR1 is MNHEY and CDR2 is SVGAGI. Trimming left V 0 bases short and J 0 bases short, with 9 bases between. The CDR3 DNA is TGTGCCAGCAGTTACTCAGACAGGTTCTCCTACGAGCAGTACTTC. Protein product: CASSYSDRFSYEQYF.

This clone was detected ten times or more. This chain uses TRBV7-9 with TRBJ2-1; TRBD1 matches at 8 bases. Germline-derived CDR1 and CDR2 are SEHNR and FQNEAQ (reference sequence). There are 16 residues in the CDR3. The junction had 6 bases not matched to a gene; V was cut back by 5 bases and J by 0 bases. The CDR3: CASSADRAHSYNEQFF. The CDR3 DNA reads as TGTGCCAGCAGCGCGGACAGGGCCCACTCCTACAATGAGCAGTTCTTC. The whole variable domain, filled in from reference TRBV7-9 and TRBJ2-1, reads DTGVSQNPRHKITKRGQNVTFRCDPISEHNRLYWYRQTLGQGPEFLTYFQNEAQLEKSRLLSDRFSAERPKGSFSTLEIQRTEQGDSAMYLCASSADRAHSYNEQFFGPGTRLTVL.

The table lists this clone with a few counts. This chain links TRBV29-1 with TRBJ1-3, with D uncertain. The CDR3 spans 13 residues. Trimming shortened V by 4 bases and J by 0 bases, and 7 bases separated the two germline ends. CDR1 and CDR2 from the germline V gene are SQVTM and ANQGSEA. The CDR3 sequence is CSVVFSSGNTIYF. The CDR3 region has the DNA TGCAGCGTTGTCTTTAGCTCTGGAAACACCATATATTTT.

The genes are TRBV12-3 or TRBV12-4 and TRBJ1-2; D might be TRBD1 (5 bases). V dropped 5 bases and J dropped 8 bases, with 15 bases sitting between them. The CDR3 length is 13 residues. For the CDR3, the DNA is TGTGCCAGCAGTCGGCGGACATCTTCAGGCTACACCTTC. Its protein is CASSRRTSSGYTF.

The V call is TRBV6-6, the J call TRBJ1-6; D is uncertain. The CDR3 extends over 15 amino acids. CDR1 is MNHNY, CDR2 SVGAGI, per germline (reference sequence). Trimming cost V 8 bases and J 7 bases, with 18 bases left between them. The CDR3 loop is CASLERGLENSPLHF. In DNA form, the CDR3 reads TGTGCCAGCCTAGAGCGGGGATTGGAGAATTCACCCCTCCACTTT.

This clone was recorded a few times. V gene TRBV9 combines with J gene TRBJ1-6, with D uncertain. Germline V gene sequence: CDR1 SGDLS, CDR2 YYNGEE. Trimming stripped 4 bases from V and 13 bases from J, with 24 bases between. The CDR3 covers 16 residues. DNA for the CDR3: TGTGCCAGCAGCCCAGCCTCGGACGAGGGCGTTCGGCCCCTCCACTTT. It translates to CASSPASDEGVRPLHF.

The chain joins TRBV7-3 to TRBJ1-1; 10 bases agree with TRBD1. From germline, CDR1 is SGHTA and CDR2 FQGTGA. Germline trimming cut 8 bases from V and 3 bases from J; bases unmatched to any gene: 3. There are 13 residues in the CDR3. CDR3: CASGTGAHTEAFF. CDR3 sequence (DNA): TGTGCCAGCGGGACAGGGGCCCACACTGAAGCTTTCTTT.

The chain uses TRBV15 and TRBJ2-3, with TRBD1 matching over 9 bases. This CDR3 is built from 14 residues. The V and J ends lost 2 bases and 4 bases, in that order; junction bases with no gene match: 1. Germline lookup yields CDR1 LNHNV and CDR2 YYDKDF (reference sequence). The CDR3 sequence: CATSRRQGADTQYF. The CDR3 bases are TGTGCCACCAGCAGAAGACAGGGGGCAGATACGCAGTATTTT.

This chain uses TRBV25-1 with TRBJ1-2, with a weak D call TRBD1 (5 bases). Trimming stripped 3 bases from V and 6 bases from J, with 11 bases between. Germline V gene data show CDR1 as MGHDK and CDR2 as SYGVNS. This CDR3 contains 13 residues. The CDR3 DNA reads TGTGCCAGCAGTGAGTCAGGGTTAGATGGCTACACCTTC. It codes for CASSESGLDGYTF.

This chain joins TRBV9 and TRBJ1-1, with D uncertain. The CDR3 loop spans 14 amino acids. Deletions cut 3 bases from V and 4 bases from J, with 13 bases between. CDR1 is SGDLS and CDR2 is YYNGEE in the germline V gene. CDR3 protein: CASSASRGSTEAFF. The DNA for the CDR3 is TGTGCCAGCAGCGCCTCACGGGGAAGCACTGAAGCTTTCTTT. Looking up the rest from reference TRBV9 and TRBJ1-1 gives the full variable domain: DSGVTQTPKHLITATGQRVTLRCSPRSGDLSVYWYQQSLDQGLQFLIQYYNGEERAKGNILERFSAQQFPDLHSELNLSSLELGDSALYFCASSASRGSTEAFFGQGTRLTVV.

The V and J genes are TRBV19 and TRBJ1-2; D is uncertain. CDR1 and CDR2 from the germline V gene are LNHDA and SQIVND (reference sequence). The CDR3 is 14 amino acids. V was cut by 1 base and J by 2 bases, with 8 bases left in between. CDR3 nucleotide sequence: TGTGCCAGTAGTATAGCCGCGGCCAACTATGGCTACACCTTC. Its translation is CASSIAAANYGYTF.

The chain uses TRBV7-2 and TRBJ1-1; D might be TRBD1 (6 bases). The CDR3 runs to 14 residues. The ends were cut back, 4 bases at V and 0 bases at J, with 9 bases in the middle. Germline V CDR1 and CDR2: SGHTA, FQGNSA. CDR3 in amino acids: CASSSQGMNTEAFF. The CDR3 nucleotides read TGTGCCAGCAGCTCTCAGGGGATGAACACTGAAGCTTTCTTT.

This clone was seen only a few times. The V call is TRBV12-3 or TRBV12-4, the J call TRBJ1-6; no definite D call. With 7 bases removed from V and 8 bases from J, the gap between germline ends came to 12 bases. The CDR3 loop spans 13 amino acids. The CDR3 nucleotides are TGTGCCAGCACCCCCGACCGGGATTCACCCCTCCACTTT. It translates to CASTPDRDSPLHF.

As to this clone: Other DNA sequences in this sample translate to the same CDR3. The gene calls are TRBV7-9 and TRBJ1-5; no clear D. Germline V gene data show CDR1 as SEHNR and CDR2 as FQNEAQ (reference sequence). The V and J ends lost 5 bases and 5 bases respectively, with 13 bases between them. CDR3 length: 14 residues. DNA of the CDR3: TGTGCCAGCAGCCTAGGAGGACTCGATCAGCCCCAGCATTTT. Translating gives CASSLGGLDQPQHF.

The gene calls are TRBV12-3 or TRBV12-4 and TRBJ2-2; D not resolved. The V end lost 4 bases, the J end lost 4 bases, and 7 bases lay between the germline ends. The CDR3 spans 13 residues. CDR3 amino acids: CASSSFSTGELFF. The DNA for the CDR3 is TGTGCCAGCAGTTCGTTTTCCACCGGGGAGCTGTTTTTT.

The chain combines TRBV7-2 with TRBJ1-2; 8 bases are shared with TRBD1. V shed 5 bases and J 5 bases; nucleotides not matched to a gene: 7. CDR3 length equals 14 residues. The germline V gene has CDR1 SGHTA and CDR2 FQGNSA. The CDR3 sequence: CASSAAGGVYGYTF. The CDR3 nucleotides are TGTGCCAGCAGCGCGGCAGGGGGCGTATATGGCTACACCTTC.

The chain joins TRBV28 to TRBJ1-6, with D maybe TRBD1 (5 bases). Germline CDR1 is MDHEN and CDR2 is SYDVKM. The germline V and J ends were trimmed by 8 bases and 0 bases, with 11 bases remaining between them. This CDR3 has 15 residues. The CDR3 DNA follows: TGTGCCAGCCTGGGGGAGGGCTCCTATAATTCACCCCTCCACTTT. Its protein is CASLGEGSYNSPLHF.

The genes are TRBV2 and TRBJ2-1, with 11 nucleotides matching TRBD2. Losses at the gene ends were 7 bases for V and 4 bases for J; bases not matched to a gene: 3. Germline values: CDR1 SNHLY, CDR2 FYNNEI. CDR3 size: 14 residues. CDR3 bases: TGTGCCAGCAATCGACTAGCGGGGTACAATGAGCAGTTCTTC. This codes for CASNRLAGYNEQFF.

The V call is TRBV7-2, the J call TRBJ2-7; 10 positions agree with TRBD2. V trimming: 5 bases; J trimming: 3 bases; junction bases outside the gene matches: 10. This CDR3 is 16 amino acids long. CDR1 is SGHTA, CDR2 FQGNSA, per germline. The CDR3, as DNA: TGTGCCAGCAGCCCCCAGGGACTAGCGACACTCTACGAGCAGTACTTC. It specifies CASSPQGLATLYEQYF.

CDR3 DNA: TGTGCCAGCAGCCAAGGGGGCTTCTTTATAGCGGGTTGGAGCACAGATACGCAGTATTTT. Protein sequence: CASSQGGFFIAGWSTDTQYF. This chain links TRBV3-1 (or the pseudogene TRBV3-2) with TRBJ2-3, with TRBD2 matching over 7 bases. The CDR3 totals 20 residues. CDR1 is LGHDT, CDR2 YNNKEL, per germline (reference sequence). The J segment lost 0 bases and the V segment lost 1 base, leaving 16 bases of the junction unmatched.

This clone was detected a few times. The chain combines TRBV19 with TRBJ1-4; the match to TRBD1 covers 7 bases. J was trimmed by 3 bases and V by 4 bases; bases with no gene match: 5. The CDR3 is made up of 15 amino acids. Germline V CDR1 and CDR2: LNHDA, SQIVND (reference sequence). The CDR3 sequence: CASSTRQGPNEKLFF. CDR3 DNA sequence: TGTGCCAGTAGTACCCGACAGGGCCCTAATGAAAAACTGTTTTTT. Using reference TRBV19 and TRBJ1-4 for the parts outside the CDR3, the full variable domain is DGGITQSPKYLFRKEGQNVTLSCEQNLNHDAMYWYRQDPGQGLRLIYYSQIVNDFQKGDIAEGYSVSREKKESFPLTVTSAQKNPTAFYLCASSTRQGPNEKLFFGSGTQLSVL.

The chain is built from TRBV24-1 and TRBJ2-1; TRBD2 matches at 13 bases. The CDR3 extends over 16 amino acids. V lost 3 bases, J lost 2 bases, and 0 bases stayed unmatched. Germline V lookup: CDR1 KGHDR, CDR2 SFDVKD. CDR3 nucleotide sequence: TGTGCCACCAGTGATACTAGCGGGAGGGCCTACAATGAGCAGTTCTTC. Its protein product is CATSDTSGRAYNEQFF.